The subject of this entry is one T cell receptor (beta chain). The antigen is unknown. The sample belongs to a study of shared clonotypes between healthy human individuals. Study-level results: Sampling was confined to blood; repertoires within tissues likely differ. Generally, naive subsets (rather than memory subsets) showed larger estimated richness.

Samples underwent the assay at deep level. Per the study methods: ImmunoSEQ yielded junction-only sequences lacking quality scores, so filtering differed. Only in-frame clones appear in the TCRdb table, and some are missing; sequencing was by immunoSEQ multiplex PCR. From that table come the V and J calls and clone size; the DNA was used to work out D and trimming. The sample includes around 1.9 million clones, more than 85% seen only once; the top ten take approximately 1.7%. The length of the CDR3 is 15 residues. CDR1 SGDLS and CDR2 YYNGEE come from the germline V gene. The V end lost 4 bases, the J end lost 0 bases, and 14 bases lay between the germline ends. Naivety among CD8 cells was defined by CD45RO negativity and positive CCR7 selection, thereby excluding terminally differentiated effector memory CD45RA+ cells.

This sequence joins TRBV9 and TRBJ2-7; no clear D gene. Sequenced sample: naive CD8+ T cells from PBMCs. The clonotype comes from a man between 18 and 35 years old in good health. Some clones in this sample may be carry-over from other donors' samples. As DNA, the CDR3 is TGTGCCAGCAGCCAAGGGCCTTCGAGCTCCTACGAGCAGTACTTC. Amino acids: CASSQGPSSSYEQYF.